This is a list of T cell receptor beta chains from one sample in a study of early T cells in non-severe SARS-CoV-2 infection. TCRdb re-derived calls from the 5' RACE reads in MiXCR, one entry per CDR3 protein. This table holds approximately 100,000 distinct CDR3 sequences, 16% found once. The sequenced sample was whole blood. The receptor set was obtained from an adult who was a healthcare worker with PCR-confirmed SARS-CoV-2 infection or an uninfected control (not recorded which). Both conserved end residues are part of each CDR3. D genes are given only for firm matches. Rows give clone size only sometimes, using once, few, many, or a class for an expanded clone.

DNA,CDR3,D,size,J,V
TGCGCCAGCAGCCAACCCCGCGCCAGGACAGGGGGCTTACTTAACTATGGCTACACCTTC,CASSQPRARTGGLLNYGYTF,TRBD1,few,TRBJ1-2,TRBV4-1
TGTGCCATCAGTGGGTTGGGGGTTCCCACTGAAGCTTTCTTT,CAISGLGVPTEAFF,.,few,TRBJ1-1,TRBV10-3
TGTGCCAGCACCCACCCTGGGGGTAATCAGCCCCAGCATTTT,CASTHPGGNQPQHF,.,.,TRBJ1-5,TRBV2
TGTGCCAGCAGCTTATTCCAGGGTGGTGGCTACACCTTC,CASSLFQGGGYTF,.,few,TRBJ1-2,TRBV11-2
TGTGCCAGCAGTCGAGGGGGATCTGGAAACACCATATATTTT,CASSRGGSGNTIYF,.,few,TRBJ1-3,TRBV28
TGCGCCAGCTCGGTGACAGGGCAGAACACTGAAGCTTTCTTT,CASSVTGQNTEAFF,TRBD1,few,TRBJ1-1,TRBV5-1
TGCAGCGTGACCGACAGGGGGCCCAGGGAGCAGTACTTC,CSVTDRGPREQYF,TRBD1,.,TRBJ2-7,TRBV29-1
TGCAGTGCTGCAGGGGGGCCCGGAGAGACCCAGTACTTC,CSAAGGPGETQYF,.,few,TRBJ2-5,TRBV20-1
TGTGCCAGCAGCTTGGTCCAAGAGACCCAGTACTTC,CASSLVQETQYF,.,.,TRBJ2-5,TRBV5-6
TGCGCCAGCAACTCGGGGACGTCCACCCTATTCTCCTACAATGAGCAGTTCTTC,CASNSGTSTLFSYNEQFF,.,many,TRBJ2-1,TRBV5-1
TGTGCCAGCAGCTTGAGGCAGGGCCGCAATCAGCCCCAGCATTTT,CASSLRQGRNQPQHF,.,.,TRBJ1-5,TRBV5-6
TGTGCCAGCAGCCCCGACAGGGGAACAGATACGCAGTATTTT,CASSPDRGTDTQYF,TRBD1,many,TRBJ2-3,TRBV7-9
TGCAGCGTTGATAGCCGCACTGAAGCTTTCTTT,CSVDSRTEAFF,.,.,TRBJ1-1,TRBV29-1